This T cell receptor (beta chain) was recorded in a study of T cell responses to AZD1222 COVID-19 vaccine. Study-level findings and limits: The donor group comprised mostly white British people and more females; the analysis possibly underestimated clonal diversity.

About this clone: Its antigen is still unknown.

The CDR3 contains 13 residues. Germline V gives CDR1 LGHNA, CDR2 YNFKEQ. Trimming took off 6 bases at V and 1 base at J, with 9 bases between the two ends. Assay used: immunoSEQ multiplex PCR; TCRdb lists only in-frame clones, some missing. The table records about 170,000 clones, around 90% of them present only once. Second-dose timings of about 4 or about 12 weeks were pooled. The genes are TRBV4-2 and TRBJ2-5, with D perhaps TRBD1 (6 bases). The source is an adult who received the AZD1222 COVID-19 vaccine. Sequenced material: peripheral blood, taken 28 days after the second AZD1222 dose. CDR3 residues: CASSTGLQETQYF. The CDR3 DNA follows: TGTGCCAGCAGTACAGGGCTCCAAGAGACCCAGTACTTC.